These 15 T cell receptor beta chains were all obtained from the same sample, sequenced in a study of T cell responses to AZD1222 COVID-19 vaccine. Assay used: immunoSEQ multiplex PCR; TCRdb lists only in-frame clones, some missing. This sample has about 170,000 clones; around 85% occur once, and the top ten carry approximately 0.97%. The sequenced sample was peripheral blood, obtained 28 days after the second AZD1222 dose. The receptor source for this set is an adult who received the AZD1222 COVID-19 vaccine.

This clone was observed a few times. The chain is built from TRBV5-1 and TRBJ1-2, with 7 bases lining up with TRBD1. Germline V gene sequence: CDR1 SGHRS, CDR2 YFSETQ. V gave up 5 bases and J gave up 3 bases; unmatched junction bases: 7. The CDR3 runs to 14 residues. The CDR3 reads CASSREGQHYGYTF. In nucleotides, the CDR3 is TGCGCCAGCAGTAGAGAGGGACAGCACTATGGCTACACCTTC.

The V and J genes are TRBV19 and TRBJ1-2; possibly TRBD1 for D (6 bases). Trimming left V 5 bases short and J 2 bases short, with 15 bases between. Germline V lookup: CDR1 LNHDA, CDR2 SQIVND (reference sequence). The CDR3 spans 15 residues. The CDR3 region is CASSRTGTPNYGYTF. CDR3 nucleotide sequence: TGTGCCAGTAGTCGGACCGGGACACCCAACTATGGCTACACCTTC. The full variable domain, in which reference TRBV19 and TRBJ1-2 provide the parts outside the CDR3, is DGGITQSPKYLFRKEGQNVTLSCEQNLNHDAMYWYRQDPGQGLRLIYYSQIVNDFQKGDIAEGYSVSREKKESFPLTVTSAQKNPTAFYLCASSRTGTPNYGYTFGSGTRLTVV.

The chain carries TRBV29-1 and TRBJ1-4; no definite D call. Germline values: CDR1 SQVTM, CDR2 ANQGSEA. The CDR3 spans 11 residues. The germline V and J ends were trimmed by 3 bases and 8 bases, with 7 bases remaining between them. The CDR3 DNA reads TGCAGCGTTGAGGAGTTGGAAAAACTGTTTTTT. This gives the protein CSVEELEKLFF.

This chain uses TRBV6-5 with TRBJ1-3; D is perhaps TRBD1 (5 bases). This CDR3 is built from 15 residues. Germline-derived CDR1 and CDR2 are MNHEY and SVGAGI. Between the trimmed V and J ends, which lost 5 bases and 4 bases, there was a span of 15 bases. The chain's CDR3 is CASSPPGGYGNTIYF. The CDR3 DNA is TGTGCCAGCAGTCCCCCCGGGGGGTACGGAAACACCATATATTTT.

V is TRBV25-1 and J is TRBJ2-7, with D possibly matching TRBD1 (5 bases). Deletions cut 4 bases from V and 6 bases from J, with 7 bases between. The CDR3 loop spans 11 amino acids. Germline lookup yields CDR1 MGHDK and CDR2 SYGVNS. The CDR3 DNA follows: TGTGCCAGCAGTGTACAGGCCGAGCAGTACTTC. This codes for CASSVQAEQYF.

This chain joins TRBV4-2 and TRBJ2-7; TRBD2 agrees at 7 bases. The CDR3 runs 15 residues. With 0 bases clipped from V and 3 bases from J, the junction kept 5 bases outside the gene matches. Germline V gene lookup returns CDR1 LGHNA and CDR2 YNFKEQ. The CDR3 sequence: CASSQEAGGYYEQYF. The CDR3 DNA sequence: TGTGCCAGCAGCCAAGAGGCCGGGGGGTACTACGAGCAGTACTTC.

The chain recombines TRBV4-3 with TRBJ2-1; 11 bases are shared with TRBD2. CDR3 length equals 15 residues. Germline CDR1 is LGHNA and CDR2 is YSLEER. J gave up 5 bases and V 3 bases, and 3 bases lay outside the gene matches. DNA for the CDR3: TGCGCCAGCAGCCAGGGGACTAGCGGCCACAATGAGCAGTTCTTC. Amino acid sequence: CASSQGTSGHNEQFF.

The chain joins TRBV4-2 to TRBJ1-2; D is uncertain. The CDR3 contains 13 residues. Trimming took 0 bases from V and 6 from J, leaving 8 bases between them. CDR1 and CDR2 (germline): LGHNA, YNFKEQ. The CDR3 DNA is TGTGCCAGCAGCCAAGATCGGCGGGATGGCTACACCTTC. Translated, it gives CASSQDRRDGYTF.

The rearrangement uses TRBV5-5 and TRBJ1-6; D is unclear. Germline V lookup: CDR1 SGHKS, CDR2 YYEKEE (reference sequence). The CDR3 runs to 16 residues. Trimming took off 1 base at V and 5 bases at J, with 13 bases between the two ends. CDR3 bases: TGTGCCAGCAGCTTGTCTGGTTTCGGAAATAATTCACCCCTCCACTTT. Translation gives CASSLSGFGNNSPLHF.

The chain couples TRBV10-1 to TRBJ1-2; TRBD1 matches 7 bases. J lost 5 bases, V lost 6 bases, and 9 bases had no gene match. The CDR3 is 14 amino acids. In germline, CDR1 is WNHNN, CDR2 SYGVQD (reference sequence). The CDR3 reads CASRQKGQNYGYTF. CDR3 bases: TGCGCCAGCAGGCAGAAGGGACAGAATTATGGCTACACCTTC.

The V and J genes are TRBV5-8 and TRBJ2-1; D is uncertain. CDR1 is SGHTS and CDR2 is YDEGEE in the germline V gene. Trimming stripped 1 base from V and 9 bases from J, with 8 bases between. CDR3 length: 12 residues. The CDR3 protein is CASSLWRSEQFF. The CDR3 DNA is TGTGCCAGCAGCTTGTGGCGTTCTGAGCAGTTCTTC.

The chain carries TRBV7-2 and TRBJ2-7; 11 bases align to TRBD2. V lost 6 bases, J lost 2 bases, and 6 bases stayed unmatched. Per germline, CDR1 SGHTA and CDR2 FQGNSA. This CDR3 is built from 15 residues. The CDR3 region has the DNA TGTGCCAGCAGACCAGGACTAGCGGGTACCTACGAGCAGTACTTC. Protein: CASRPGLAGTYEQYF.

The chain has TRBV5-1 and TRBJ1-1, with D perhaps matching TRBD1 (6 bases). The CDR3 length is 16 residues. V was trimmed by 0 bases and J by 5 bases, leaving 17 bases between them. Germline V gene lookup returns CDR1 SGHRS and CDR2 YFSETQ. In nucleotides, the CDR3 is TGCGCCAGCAGCTTGGTGGACAGTAGGAGGGATACTGAAGCTTTCTTT. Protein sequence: CASSLVDSRRDTEAFF.

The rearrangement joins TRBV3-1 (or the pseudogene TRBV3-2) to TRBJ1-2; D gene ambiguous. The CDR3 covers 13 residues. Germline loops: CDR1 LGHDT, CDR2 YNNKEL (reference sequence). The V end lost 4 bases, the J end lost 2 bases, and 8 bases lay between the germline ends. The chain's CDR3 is CASSPGRNYGYTF. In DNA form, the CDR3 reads TGTGCCAGCAGCCCCGGGAGAAACTATGGCTACACCTTC.

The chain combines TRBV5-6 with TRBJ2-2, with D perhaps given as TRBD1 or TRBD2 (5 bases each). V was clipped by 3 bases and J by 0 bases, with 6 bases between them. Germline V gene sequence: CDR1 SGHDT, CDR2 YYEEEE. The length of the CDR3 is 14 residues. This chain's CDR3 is CASSWGPNTGELFF. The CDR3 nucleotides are TGTGCCAGCAGCTGGGGACCGAACACCGGGGAGCTGTTTTTT.